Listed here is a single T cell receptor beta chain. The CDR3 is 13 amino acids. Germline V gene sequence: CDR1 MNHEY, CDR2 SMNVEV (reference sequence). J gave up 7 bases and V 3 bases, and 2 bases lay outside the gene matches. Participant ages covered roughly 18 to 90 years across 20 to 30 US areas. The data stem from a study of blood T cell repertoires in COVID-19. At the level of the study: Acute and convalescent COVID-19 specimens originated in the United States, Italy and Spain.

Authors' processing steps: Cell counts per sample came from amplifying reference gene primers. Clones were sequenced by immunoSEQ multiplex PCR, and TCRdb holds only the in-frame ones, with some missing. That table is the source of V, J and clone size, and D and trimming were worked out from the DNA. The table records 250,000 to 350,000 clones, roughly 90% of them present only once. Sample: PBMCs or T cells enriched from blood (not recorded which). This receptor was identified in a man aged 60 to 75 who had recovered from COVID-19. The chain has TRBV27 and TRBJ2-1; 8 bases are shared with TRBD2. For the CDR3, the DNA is TGTGCCAGCAGTTTTTCTAGCGGGAATGAGCAGTTCTTC. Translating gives CASSFSSGNEQFF.